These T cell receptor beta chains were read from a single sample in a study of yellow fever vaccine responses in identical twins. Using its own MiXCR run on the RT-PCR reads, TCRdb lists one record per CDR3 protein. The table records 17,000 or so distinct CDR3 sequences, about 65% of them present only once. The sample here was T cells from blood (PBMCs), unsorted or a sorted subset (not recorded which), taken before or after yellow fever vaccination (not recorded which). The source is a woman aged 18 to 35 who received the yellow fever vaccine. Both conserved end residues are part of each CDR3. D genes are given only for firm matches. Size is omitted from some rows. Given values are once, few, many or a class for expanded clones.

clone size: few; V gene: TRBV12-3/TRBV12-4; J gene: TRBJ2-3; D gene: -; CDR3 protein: CASSLAGARILDTQYF
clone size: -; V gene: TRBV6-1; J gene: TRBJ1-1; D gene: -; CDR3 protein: CASSEAGGGVAEAFF
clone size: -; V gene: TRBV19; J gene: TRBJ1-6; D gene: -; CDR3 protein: CASSIPGLLSPLHF
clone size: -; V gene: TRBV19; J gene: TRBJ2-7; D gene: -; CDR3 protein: CASSPRQGRYEQYF
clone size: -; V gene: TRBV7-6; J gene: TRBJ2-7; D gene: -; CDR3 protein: CASSSTASYEQYF
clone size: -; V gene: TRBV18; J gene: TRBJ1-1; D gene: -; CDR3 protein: CASSKVDRSTEAFF
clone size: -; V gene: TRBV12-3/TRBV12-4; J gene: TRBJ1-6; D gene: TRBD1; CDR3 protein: CASSLGTGGANNSPLHF
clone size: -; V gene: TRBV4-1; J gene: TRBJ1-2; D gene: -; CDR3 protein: CASSQAPGSDGYTF
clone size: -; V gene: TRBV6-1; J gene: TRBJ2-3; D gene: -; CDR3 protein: CASSPGGLETTDTQYF
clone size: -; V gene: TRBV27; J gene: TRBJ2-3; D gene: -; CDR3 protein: CASSLRSLGTDTQYF
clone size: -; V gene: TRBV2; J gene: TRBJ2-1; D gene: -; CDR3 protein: CASSEGLYNEQFF
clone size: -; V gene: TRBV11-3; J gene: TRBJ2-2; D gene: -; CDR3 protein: CASSPTPSNTGELFF
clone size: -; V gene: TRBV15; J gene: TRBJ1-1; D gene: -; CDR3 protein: CATSRAPAEEAFF
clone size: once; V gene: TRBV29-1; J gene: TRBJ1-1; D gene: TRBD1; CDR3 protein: CSVLRGQTEAFF
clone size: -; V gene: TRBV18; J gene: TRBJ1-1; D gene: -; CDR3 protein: CASSPYIQGDGGAFF
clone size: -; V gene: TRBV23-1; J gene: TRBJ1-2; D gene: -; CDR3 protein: CASGPPGGYTF
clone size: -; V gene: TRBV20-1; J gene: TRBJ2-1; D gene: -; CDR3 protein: CSASRGGEPYNEQFF
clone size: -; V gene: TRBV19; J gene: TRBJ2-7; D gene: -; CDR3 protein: CASSSGYEQYF
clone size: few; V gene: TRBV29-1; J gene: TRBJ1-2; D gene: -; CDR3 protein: CSVGTPNYGYTF
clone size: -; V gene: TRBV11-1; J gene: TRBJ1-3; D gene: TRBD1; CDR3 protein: CASSGQGNGNTIYF
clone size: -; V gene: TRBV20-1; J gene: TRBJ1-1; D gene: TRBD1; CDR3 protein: CSARDPEQASGGTEAFF
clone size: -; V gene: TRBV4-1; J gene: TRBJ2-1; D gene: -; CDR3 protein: CASSPYSSSYNEQFF
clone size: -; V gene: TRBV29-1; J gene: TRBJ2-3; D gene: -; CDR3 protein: CSVVPKLTDTQYF
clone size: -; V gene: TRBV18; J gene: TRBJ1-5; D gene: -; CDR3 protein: CASSPLQSQPQHF
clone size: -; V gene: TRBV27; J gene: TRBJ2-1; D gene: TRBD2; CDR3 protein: CASSLSSGRANEQFF
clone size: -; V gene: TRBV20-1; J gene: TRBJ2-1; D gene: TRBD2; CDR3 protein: CSASGTTIYNEQFF
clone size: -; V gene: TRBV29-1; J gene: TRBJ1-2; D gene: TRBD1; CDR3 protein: CSVGTAGNYGYTF
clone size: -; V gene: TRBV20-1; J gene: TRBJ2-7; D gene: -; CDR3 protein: CSARGPAGEQYF
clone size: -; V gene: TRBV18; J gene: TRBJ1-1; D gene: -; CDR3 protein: CASSPGTLNTEAFF
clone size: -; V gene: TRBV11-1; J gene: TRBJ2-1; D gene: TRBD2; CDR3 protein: CASSRGLAGYEQFF
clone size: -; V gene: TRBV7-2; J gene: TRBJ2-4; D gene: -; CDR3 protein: CASSLARVAKNIQYF
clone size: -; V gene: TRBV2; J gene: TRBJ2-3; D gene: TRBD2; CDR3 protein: CASSGLAGTSDTQYF
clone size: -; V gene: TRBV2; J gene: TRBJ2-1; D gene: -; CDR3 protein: CASSEGLSMMQFF
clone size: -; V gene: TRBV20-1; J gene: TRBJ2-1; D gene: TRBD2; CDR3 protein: CSALPLPTSGSISYNEQFF
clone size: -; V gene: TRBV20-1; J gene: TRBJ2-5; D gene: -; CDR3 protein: CSAKEGSQETQYF
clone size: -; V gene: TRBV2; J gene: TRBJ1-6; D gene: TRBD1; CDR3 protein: CASEGQAGTPLHF
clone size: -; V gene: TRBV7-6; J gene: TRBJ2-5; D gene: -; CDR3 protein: CASSGETQYF
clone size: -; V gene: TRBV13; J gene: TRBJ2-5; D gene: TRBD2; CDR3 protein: CASRAGTSGGTQYF
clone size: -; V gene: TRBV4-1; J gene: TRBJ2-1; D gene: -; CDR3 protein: CATPPGALNEQFF
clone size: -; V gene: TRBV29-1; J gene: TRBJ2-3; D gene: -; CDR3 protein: CSLWLGGTQYF
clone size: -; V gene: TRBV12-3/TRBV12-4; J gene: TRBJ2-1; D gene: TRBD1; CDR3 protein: CASRGQGRNNEQFF
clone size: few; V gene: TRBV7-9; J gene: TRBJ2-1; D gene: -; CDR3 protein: CASSSNLHEQFF
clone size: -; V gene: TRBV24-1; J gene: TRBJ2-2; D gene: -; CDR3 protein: CLRGTPGSCFF
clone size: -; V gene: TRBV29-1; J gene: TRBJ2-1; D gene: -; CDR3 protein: CSVQTVGEQFF
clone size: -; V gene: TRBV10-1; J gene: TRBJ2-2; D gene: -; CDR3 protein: CASSPDSGELFF
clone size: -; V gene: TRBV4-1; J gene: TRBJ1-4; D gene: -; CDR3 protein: CASRIRDTTNEKLFF
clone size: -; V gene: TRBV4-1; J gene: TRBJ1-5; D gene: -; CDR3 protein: CASSLQEANQPQHF
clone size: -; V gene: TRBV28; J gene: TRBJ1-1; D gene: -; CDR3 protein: CASSFWGSNTEAFF
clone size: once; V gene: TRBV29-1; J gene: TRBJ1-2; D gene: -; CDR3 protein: CSAPLQGMDGYTF
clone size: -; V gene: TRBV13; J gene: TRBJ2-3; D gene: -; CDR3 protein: CASERTATDTQYF